This T cell receptor (beta chain) was identified in a study of CD8 T cells in ankylosing spondylitis. Construction of TCR beta libraries was performed using quantitative 5'-RACE with molecular barcodes. TCRdb ran MiXCR on the 5' RACE reads and lists one entry per CDR3 protein. Of more than 600,000 distinct CDR3 sequences listed, 19% are singletons. Overall study findings and caveats: Prior work had noted some motif variants in reactive arthritis blood and synovial fluid. Significantly higher representation of disease-linked clones was reported for matched ankylosing spondylitis synovial fluid. A TCR beta motif of eight highly homologous variants appeared characteristic of ankylosing spondylitis blood. As for the disease-linked clones, they showed a CD8+ phenotype and occurred at relatively low frequencies in peripheral blood.

Turning to this clonotype: Its antigen is unknown.

Deletions cut 1 base from V and 4 bases from J, with 13 bases between. This CDR3 is built from 15 residues. CDR1 and CDR2 from the germline V gene are SEHNR and FQNEAQ (reference sequence). The chain is built from TRBV7-9 and TRBJ1-1; tentatively, D is TRBD1 (5 bases). Material for sequencing was blood, either unsorted or a sorted T cell fraction (not recorded which). This clonotype originated in a male donor with ankylosing spondylitis. The CDR3 DNA follows: TGTGCCAGCAGCTTAGGGGGGAGCCAAGGCACTGAAGCTTTCTTT. This sequence encodes CASSLGGSQGTEAFF.